This T cell receptor beta chain comes out of a study of CD8+CD57+ T cells in acquired aplastic anemia. Patients picked for sequencing had shown CD8+CD57+ cell expansion detected by flow cytometry. For CDR3 and TCR beta VDJ profiling, genomic DNA was the template used. TCRdb itself ran the reads through MiXCR, one entry per CDR3 protein. Counted here are more than 150,000 distinct CDR3 sequences, almost 50% occurring once; the ten biggest clones make up over 10%. The CDR3 is 17 residues long. Per germline, CDR1 DFQATT and CDR2 SNEGSKA (reference sequence). Details on this clonotype: A single base separates this from a much larger clone, so it may be a read error.

Sequenced: sorted CD4+, CD8+, or CD8+CD57+ T cells (not recorded which) from PBMCs. The V and J genes are TRBV20-1 and TRBJ2-1; 7 bases match TRBD2. The receptor was derived from a human donor with aplastic anemia. The CDR3 bases are TGCAGTGCCCAAGCGACCCAAGCGGGGAGCTCCTGCAATGAGCAGTTCTTC. This sequence encodes CSAQATQAGSSCNEQFF.